The subject of this entry is one T cell receptor (beta chain). Its specificity is unknown. This record belongs to a study of graft-versus-host responses after intestinal transplantation. Clones were sequenced by immunoSEQ multiplex PCR, and TCRdb holds only the in-frame ones, with some missing. The data hold around 90,000 clones, with under 95% observed a single time. Trimming cost V 1 base and J 4 bases; bases outside gene matches: 0. CDR1 is MGHRA and CDR2 is YSYEKL in the germline V gene. The CDR3 has 14 residues. The sequence came from a human donor who was the organ donor for an intestinal transplant. The sample here was unstimulated CD8+ T cells sorted from spleen or lymph node cells, taken before transplant. This chain uses TRBV4-1 with TRBJ1-2; TRBD1 matches 10 bases. In DNA form, the CDR3 reads TGCGCCAGCAGCCAAGGGACAGGGGGCTATGGCTACACCTTC. Amino acids: CASSQGTGGYGYTF.